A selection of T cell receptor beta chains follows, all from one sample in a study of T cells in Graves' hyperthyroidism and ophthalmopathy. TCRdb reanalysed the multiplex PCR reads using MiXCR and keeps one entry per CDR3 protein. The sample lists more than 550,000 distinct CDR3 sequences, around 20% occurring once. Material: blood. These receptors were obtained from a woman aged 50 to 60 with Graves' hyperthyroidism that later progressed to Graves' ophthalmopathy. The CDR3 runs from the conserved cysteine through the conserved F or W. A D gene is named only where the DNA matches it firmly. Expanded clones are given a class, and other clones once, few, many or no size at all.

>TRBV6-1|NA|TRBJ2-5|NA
TGTGCCAGCACCCGAGGACCTATTGAGACCCAGTACTTC
CASTRGPIETQYF
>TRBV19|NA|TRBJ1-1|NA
TGTGCCAGTAGTCCAGGGTTGGAGAGAACTGAAGCTTTCTTT
CASSPGLERTEAFF
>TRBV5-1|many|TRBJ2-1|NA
TGCGCCAGCAGCTTGGCGACTAGTTCCTACAATGAGCAGTTCTTC
CASSLATSSYNEQFF
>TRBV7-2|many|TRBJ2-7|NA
TGTGCCAGCAGTCCAACCCTTAGGCCCTACGAGCAGTACTTC
CASSPTLRPYEQYF
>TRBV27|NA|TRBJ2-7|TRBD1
TGTGCCAGCAGTTTCGGGACAGGGTCCGAGCAGTACTTC
CASSFGTGSEQYF
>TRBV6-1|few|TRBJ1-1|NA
TGTGCCAGCAGTAAAAGAGGACAGAAGAACACTGAAGCTTTCTTT
CASSKRGQKNTEAFF
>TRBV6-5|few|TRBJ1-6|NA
TGTGCCAGCACTCTTGGCTGGGATCGCTCCTATAATTCACCCCTCCACTTT
CASTLGWDRSYNSPLHF
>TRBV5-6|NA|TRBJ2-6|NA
TGTGCCAGCAGCAGCCTGGGGGGCGGTTTATCTGGGGCCAACGTCCTGACTTTC
CASSSLGGGLSGANVLTF
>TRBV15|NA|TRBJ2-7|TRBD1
TGTGCCACCAGCTCCGGGACAGGGTTCGAGCAGTACTTC
CATSSGTGFEQYF
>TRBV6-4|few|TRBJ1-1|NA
TGTGCCAGCAGTGCCGCAGGGCGTGGGACTGAAGCTTTCTTT
CASSAAGRGTEAFF
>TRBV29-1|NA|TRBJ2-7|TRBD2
TGCAGCGTTGGAAGTGGGGGGGACGAGCAGTACTTC
CSVGSGGDEQYF
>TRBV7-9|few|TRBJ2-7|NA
TGTGCCAGCAGCTTACGTGGCGGGCACTTCTCCTACGAGCAGTACTTC
CASSLRGGHFSYEQYF
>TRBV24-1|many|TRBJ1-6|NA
TGTGCCACCAGTGATTCGACCCCCACTAGTTCACCCCTCCACTTT
CATSDSTPTSSPLHF
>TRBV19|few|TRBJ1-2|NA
TGTGCCAGTACTGCCCACACTGCCTATGGCTACACCTTC
CASTAHTAYGYTF
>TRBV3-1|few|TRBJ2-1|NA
TGTGCCAGCAGCCACGAACCCCCGTCTTTTCGTGCTGAGCAGTTCTTC
CASSHEPPSFRAEQFF
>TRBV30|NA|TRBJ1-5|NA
TGTGCCTGGAGACAGGGACTAAGCAATCAGCCCCAGCATTTT
CAWRQGLSNQPQHF
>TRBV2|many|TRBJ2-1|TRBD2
TGTGCCAGCAGTGATTTAGCGGGGGACCACAATGAGCAGTTCTTC
CASSDLAGDHNEQFF
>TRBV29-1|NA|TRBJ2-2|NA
TGCAGCGTGGTTTCCGGGGAGCTGTTTTTT
CSVVSGELFF
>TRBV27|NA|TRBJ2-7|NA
TGTGCCAGCAGACCAGGCCTCAGGGTCCGCGAGCAGTACTTC
CASRPGLRVREQYF
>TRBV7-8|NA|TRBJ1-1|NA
TGTGCCAGCAGCTTAGTCCGGGTTGGGACTGAAGCTTTCTTT
CASSLVRVGTEAFF
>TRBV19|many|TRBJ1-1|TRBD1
TGTGCCAGTACCAACCGGGACAGGGAGTATACTGAAGCTTTCTTT
CASTNRDREYTEAFF
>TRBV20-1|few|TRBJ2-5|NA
TGCAGTGCTAGCTGGGGGGAGACCCAGTACTTC
CSASWGETQYF
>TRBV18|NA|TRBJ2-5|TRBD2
TGTGCCAGCTCACCACCTGGACTAGCGGGGGGGCGAGAGACCCAGTACTTC
CASSPPGLAGGRETQYF
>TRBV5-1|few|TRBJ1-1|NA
TGCGCCAGCAGCTACTGGACGGATTTGAAGAACACTGAAGCTTTCTTT
CASSYWTDLKNTEAFF
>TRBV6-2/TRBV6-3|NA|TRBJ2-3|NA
TGTGCCAGCAGTTACTCCGCTAGCTTTCTTCCAGATACGCAGTATTTT
CASSYSASFLPDTQYF
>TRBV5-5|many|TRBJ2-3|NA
TGTGCCAGCAGCTTGACTGAGTTGCGGTCAGATACGCAGTATTTT
CASSLTELRSDTQYF
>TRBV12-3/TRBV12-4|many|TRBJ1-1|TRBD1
TGTGCCAGCAGTCCCTCGCCAGGGGGCACTGAAGCTTTCTTT
CASSPSPGGTEAFF
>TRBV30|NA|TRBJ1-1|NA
TGTGCCTGGTTCGAGACTGAAGCTTTCTTT
CAWFETEAFF
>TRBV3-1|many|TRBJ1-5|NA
TGTGCCAGCAGCCAAGATGAGGGTCAGCCCCAGCATTTT
CASSQDEGQPQHF
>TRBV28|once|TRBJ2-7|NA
TGTGCCAGCAGTTTAACCGGGGCAGGGTCAGGGAGAGAGCAGTACTTC
CASSLTGAGSGREQYF
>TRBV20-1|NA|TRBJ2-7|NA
TGCAGTGCTAGCAGGGACGAATCCTCCTACGAGCAGTACTTC
CSASRDESSYEQYF
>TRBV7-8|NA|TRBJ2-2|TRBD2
TGTGCCAGCAGCTTAGGTCTAGCGGGGGCAGGGATGGCCGGGGAGCTGTTTTTT
CASSLGLAGAGMAGELFF